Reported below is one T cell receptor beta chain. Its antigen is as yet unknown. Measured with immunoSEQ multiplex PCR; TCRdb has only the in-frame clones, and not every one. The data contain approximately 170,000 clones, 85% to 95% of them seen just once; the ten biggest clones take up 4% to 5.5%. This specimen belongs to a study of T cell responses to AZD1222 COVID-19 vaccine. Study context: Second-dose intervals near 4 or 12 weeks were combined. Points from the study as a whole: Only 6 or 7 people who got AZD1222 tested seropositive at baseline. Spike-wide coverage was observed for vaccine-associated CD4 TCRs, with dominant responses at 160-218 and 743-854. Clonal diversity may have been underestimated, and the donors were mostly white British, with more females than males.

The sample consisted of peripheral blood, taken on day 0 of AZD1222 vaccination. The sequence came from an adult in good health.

The DNA of the CDR3 is TGTGCCAGCAGCTCAAGAGGGACGGGGGGCACCGGGGAGCTGTTTTTT. It translates to CASSSRGTGGTGELFF. This chain connects TRBV9 to TRBJ2-2; 7 bases align to TRBD2. V shed 4 bases and J 4 bases; nucleotides not matched to a gene: 10. CDR1 is SGDLS and CDR2 is YYNGEE in the germline V gene. CDR3 length: 16 amino acids.